This record covers a single T cell receptor (beta chain). The sample originates from a study of shared clonotypes between healthy human individuals. This CDR3 spans 14 amino acids. V gave up 4 bases and J gave up 4 bases, with 13 bases separating them. Germline values: CDR1 MNHNY, CDR2 SVGAGI (reference sequence). Profiled with immunoSEQ multiplex PCR; TCRdb holds only in-frame clones, not every one. The sample has 550,000 to 850,000 clones, 72% seen once. This receptor was identified in a woman in her thirties in good health. The sequenced sample was memory CD4+ T cells sorted from blood. Subset given: CD45RA-negative fraction. This chain connects TRBV6-6 to TRBJ1-2; unclear D gene. CDR3 DNA: TGTGCCAGCAGTTCCGCGACACCCCTCTATGGCTACACCTTC. This codes for CASSSATPLYGYTF.